The clone carrying this T cell receptor beta chain showed up just a few times. Its matching antigen is unknown. These data originate in a study of T cells after yellow fever vaccination. About the research overall: SMART-Seq v4 Ultra Low Input prepared the low-cell-number fractions. Overall study results and limits: Peaking on day 5 versus 15, the secondary response was faster but weaker. The presence of abundant clonotypes contaminating from the bulk population was possible in FACS-sorted repertoires. A limited proportion of clonotypes was detected within both the CD4 and CD8 compartments.

This CDR3 contains 11 residues. V dropped 4 bases and J dropped 2 bases, with 5 bases sitting between them. The germline V gene encodes CDR1 DFQATT and CDR2 SNEGSKA (reference sequence). TCRdb re-called the 5' RACE reads through MiXCR, storing one row per CDR3 protein. This table has some 300,000 distinct CDR3 sequences, approximately 8% appearing once. The sequencing here drew on CD4+ T cells sorted from PBMCs, taken 5 days after the yellow fever booster vaccination. The receptor was isolated from a man between 18 and 35 years old who received the YFV17D yellow fever vaccine. The chain carries TRBV20-1 and TRBJ1-1; D not certain. The CDR3 spells CSANGNTEAFF. The CDR3 DNA reads TGCAGTGCTAACGGCAACACTGAAGCTTTCTTT.